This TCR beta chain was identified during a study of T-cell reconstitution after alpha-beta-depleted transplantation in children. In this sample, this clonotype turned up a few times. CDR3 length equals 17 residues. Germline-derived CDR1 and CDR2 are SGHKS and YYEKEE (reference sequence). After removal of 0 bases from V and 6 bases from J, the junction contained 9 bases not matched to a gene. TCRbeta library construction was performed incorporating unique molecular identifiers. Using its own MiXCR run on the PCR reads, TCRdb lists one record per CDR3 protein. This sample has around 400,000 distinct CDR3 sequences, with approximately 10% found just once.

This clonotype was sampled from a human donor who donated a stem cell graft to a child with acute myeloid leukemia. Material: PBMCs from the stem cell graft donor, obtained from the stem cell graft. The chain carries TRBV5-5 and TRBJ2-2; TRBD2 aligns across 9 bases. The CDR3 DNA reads TGTGCCAGCAGCTTGGGACCCATAGCGGGAGAAGCCGGGGAGCTGTTTTTT. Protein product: CASSLGPIAGEAGELFF. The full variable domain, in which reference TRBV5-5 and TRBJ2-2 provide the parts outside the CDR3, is DAGVTQSPTHLIKTRGQQVTLRCSPISGHKSVSWYQQVLGQGPQFIFQYYEKEERGRGNFPDRFSARQFPNYSSELNVNALLLGDSALYLCASSLGPIAGEAGELFFGEGSRLTVL.